A selection of T cell receptor beta chains follows, all from one sample in a study of blood T cells in healthy people across ages. Each CDR3 protein gets one entry after TCRdb re-called the 5' RACE reads with MiXCR. The sample has under 800,000 distinct CDR3 sequences, over 20% seen once; the top ten hold 3.6%. The sequenced sample consisted of blood. Receptors were obtained from a man between 65 and 80 years old in good health. Each CDR3 is given with its conserved first and last residue. D genes are given only for firm matches. Only some rows state a clone size, as once, few, many or a class for expanded clones.

abundance: many
d_gene: TRBD2
len: 15
v_gene: TRBV9
j_gene: TRBJ2-1
CDR3aa: CASSVGSGSDNEQFF
CDR3nt: TGTGCCAGCAGCGTAGGGAGCGGGAGTGACAATGAGCAGTTCTTC

abundance: many
d_gene: NA
len: 11
v_gene: TRBV6-2/TRBV6-3
j_gene: TRBJ2-7
CDR3aa: CASSNGYEQYF
CDR3nt: TGTGCCAGCAGTAACGGTTACGAGCAGTACTTC

abundance: NA
d_gene: NA
len: 13
v_gene: TRBV20-1
j_gene: TRBJ2-5
CDR3aa: CSATGHFQETQYF
CDR3nt: TGCAGTGCTACCGGGCATTTCCAAGAGACCCAGTACTTC

abundance: NA
d_gene: TRBD2
len: 15
v_gene: TRBV7-2
j_gene: TRBJ2-7
CDR3aa: CASSQLAGVTYEQCF
CDR3nt: TGTGCCAGCAGCCAACTAGCGGGGGTGACCTACGAGCAGTGCTTC

abundance: few
d_gene: NA
len: 14
v_gene: TRBV6-2/TRBV6-3
j_gene: TRBJ2-1
CDR3aa: CASSYWRADNEQFF
CDR3nt: TGTGCCAGCAGTTACTGGCGAGCAGACAATGAGCAGTTCTTC

abundance: NA
d_gene: TRBD1
len: 16
v_gene: TRBV27
j_gene: TRBJ2-5
CDR3aa: CASSHRQGRYQETQYF
CDR3nt: TGTGCCAGCAGTCACCGACAGGGAAGGTACCAAGAGACCCAGTACTTC

abundance: few
d_gene: TRBD2
len: 16
v_gene: TRBV6-5
j_gene: TRBJ2-7
CDR3aa: CASSSAGLAQSYEQYF
CDR3nt: TGTGCCAGCAGTTCTGCTGGACTAGCGCAGTCCTACGAGCAGTACTTC

abundance: many
d_gene: NA
len: 14
v_gene: TRBV14
j_gene: TRBJ2-1
CDR3aa: CASSQGGTLAEQFF
CDR3nt: TGTGCCAGCAGCCAAGGGGGGACTTTGGCTGAGCAGTTCTTC

abundance: few
d_gene: TRBD2
len: 14
v_gene: TRBV6-6
j_gene: TRBJ2-7
CDR3aa: CASNRLAVGEEQYF
CDR3nt: TGTGCCAGCAATAGACTAGCAGTCGGGGAAGAGCAGTACTTC

abundance: few
d_gene: NA
len: 16
v_gene: TRBV20-1
j_gene: TRBJ2-3
CDR3aa: CSAFSIRDATTDTQYF
CDR3nt: TGCAGTGCTTTTTCCATCCGGGACGCCACGACAGATACGCAGTATTTT

abundance: many
d_gene: NA
len: 14
v_gene: TRBV12-3/TRBV12-4
j_gene: TRBJ2-7
CDR3aa: CASSLPGDSYEQYF
CDR3nt: TGTGCCAGCAGTTTACCAGGTGATTCCTACGAGCAGTACTTC

abundance: few
d_gene: NA
len: 13
v_gene: TRBV5-6
j_gene: TRBJ1-4
CDR3aa: CACSLPTGEKLFF
CDR3nt: TGTGCCTGCAGCTTGCCAACTGGCGAAAAACTGTTTTTT

abundance: few
d_gene: NA
len: 15
v_gene: TRBV4-3
j_gene: TRBJ1-4
CDR3aa: CASSRQFGRDEKLFF
CDR3nt: TGCGCCAGCAGCCGGCAGTTCGGTCGTGATGAAAAACTGTTTTTT

abundance: many
d_gene: NA
len: 13
v_gene: TRBV28
j_gene: TRBJ2-7
CDR3aa: CASSSGVVYEQYF
CDR3nt: TGTGCCAGCAGTTCGGGGGTGGTCTACGAGCAGTACTTC

abundance: NA
d_gene: TRBD1
len: 14
v_gene: TRBV4-3
j_gene: TRBJ1-2
CDR3aa: CASSPDRSAYGYTF
CDR3nt: TGCGCCAGCAGCCCGGACAGGAGCGCCTATGGCTACACCTTC

abundance: NA
d_gene: NA
len: 15
v_gene: TRBV29-1
j_gene: TRBJ2-5
CDR3aa: CSPTGLDPGGETQYF
CDR3nt: TGCAGCCCGACGGGTTTAGATCCTGGTGGAGAGACCCAGTACTTC

abundance: once
d_gene: NA
len: 15
v_gene: TRBV6-5
j_gene: TRBJ1-1
CDR3aa: CASRVDRTRNTEAFF
CDR3nt: TGTGCCAGCAGGGTAGACCGGACGAGGAACACTGAAGCTTTCTTT

abundance: few
d_gene: TRBD1
len: 16
v_gene: TRBV4-3
j_gene: TRBJ2-4
CDR3aa: CASSQGPTGGKDIQYF
CDR3nt: TGCGCCAGCAGCCAAGGCCCGACAGGGGGTAAAGACATTCAGTACTTC

abundance: few
d_gene: NA
len: 14
v_gene: TRBV5-1
j_gene: TRBJ2-5
CDR3aa: CASSPGTRQETQYF
CDR3nt: TGCGCCAGCAGCCCGGGAACTAGGCAAGAGACCCAGTACTTC

abundance: NA
d_gene: NA
len: 14
v_gene: TRBV9
j_gene: TRBJ1-1
CDR3aa: CASSRTARTTEAFF
CDR3nt: TGTGCCAGCAGCCGAACGGCCCGGACCACTGAAGCTTTCTTT

abundance: NA
d_gene: TRBD1
len: 15
v_gene: TRBV12-3/TRBV12-4
j_gene: TRBJ2-3
CDR3aa: CASRSKGAYTDTQYF
CDR3nt: TGTGCCAGCAGATCTAAGGGGGCGTACACAGATACGCAGTATTTT

abundance: NA
d_gene: NA
len: 15
v_gene: TRBV29-1
j_gene: TRBJ2-4
CDR3aa: CSVEEVYLAKNIQYF
CDR3nt: TGCAGCGTTGAAGAAGTTTATCTAGCCAAAAACATTCAGTACTTC

abundance: few
d_gene: NA
len: 14
v_gene: TRBV4-1
j_gene: TRBJ2-1
CDR3aa: CASSQDLRWNEQFF
CDR3nt: TGCGCCAGCAGCCAAGATCTAAGGTGGAATGAGCAGTTCTTC

abundance: NA
d_gene: NA
len: 14
v_gene: TRBV15
j_gene: TRBJ2-2
CDR3aa: CATSRVRRDGELFF
CDR3nt: TGTGCCACCAGCAGAGTCCGCAGGGACGGGGAGCTGTTTTTT

abundance: few
d_gene: TRBD1
len: 14
v_gene: TRBV20-1
j_gene: TRBJ1-1
CDR3aa: CSASAGTGVTEAFF
CDR3nt: TGCAGTGCTTCAGCCGGGACAGGGGTGACTGAAGCTTTCTTT

abundance: few
d_gene: TRBD2
len: 14
v_gene: TRBV7-9
j_gene: TRBJ2-1
CDR3aa: CASSKLAGVSEQFF
CDR3nt: TGTGCCAGCAGCAAACTAGCGGGAGTTTCTGAGCAGTTCTTC